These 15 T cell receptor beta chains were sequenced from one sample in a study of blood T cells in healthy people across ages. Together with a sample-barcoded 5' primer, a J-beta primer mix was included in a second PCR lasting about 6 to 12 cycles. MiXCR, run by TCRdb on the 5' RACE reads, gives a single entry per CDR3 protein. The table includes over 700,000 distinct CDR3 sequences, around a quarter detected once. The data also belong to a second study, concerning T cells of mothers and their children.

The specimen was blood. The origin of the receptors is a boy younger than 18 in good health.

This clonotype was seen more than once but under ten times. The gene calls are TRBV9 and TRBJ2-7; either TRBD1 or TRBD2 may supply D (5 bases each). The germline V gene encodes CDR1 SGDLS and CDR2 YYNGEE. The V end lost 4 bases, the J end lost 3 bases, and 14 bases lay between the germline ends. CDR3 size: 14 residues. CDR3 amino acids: CASSSGAQVYEQYF. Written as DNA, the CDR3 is TGTGCCAGCAGCTCCGGGGCGCAAGTCTACGAGCAGTACTTC. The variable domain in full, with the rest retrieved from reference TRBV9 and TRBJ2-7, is DSGVTQTPKHLITATGQRVTLRCSPRSGDLSVYWYQQSLDQGLQFLIQYYNGEERAKGNILERFSAQQFPDLHSELNLSSLELGDSALYFCASSSGAQVYEQYFGPGTRLTVT.

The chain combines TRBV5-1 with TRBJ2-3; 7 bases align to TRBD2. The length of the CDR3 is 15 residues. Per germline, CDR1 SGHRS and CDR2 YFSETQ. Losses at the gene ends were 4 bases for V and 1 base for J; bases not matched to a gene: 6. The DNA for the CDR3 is TGCGCCAGCAGCCAGGAGCGGGACGGCACAGATACGCAGTATTTT. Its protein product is CASSQERDGTDTQYF.

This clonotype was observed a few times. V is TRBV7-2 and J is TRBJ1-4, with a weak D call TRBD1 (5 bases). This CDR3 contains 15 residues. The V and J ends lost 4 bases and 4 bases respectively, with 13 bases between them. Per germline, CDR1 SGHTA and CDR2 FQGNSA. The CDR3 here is CASSSYWGHNEKLFF. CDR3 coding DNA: TGTGCCAGCAGCTCCTATTGGGGCCATAATGAAAAACTGTTTTTT.

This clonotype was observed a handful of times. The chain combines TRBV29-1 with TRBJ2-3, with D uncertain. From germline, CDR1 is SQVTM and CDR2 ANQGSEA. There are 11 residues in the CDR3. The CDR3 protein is CTCRNTDTQYF. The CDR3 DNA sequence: TGCACGTGCCGGAACACAGATACGCAGTATTTT.

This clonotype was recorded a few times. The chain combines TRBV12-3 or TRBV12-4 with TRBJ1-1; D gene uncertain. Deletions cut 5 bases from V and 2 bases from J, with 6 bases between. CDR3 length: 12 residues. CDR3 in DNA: TGTGCCAGCAGTAGAATAAACACTGAAGCTTTCTTT. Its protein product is CASSRINTEAFF.

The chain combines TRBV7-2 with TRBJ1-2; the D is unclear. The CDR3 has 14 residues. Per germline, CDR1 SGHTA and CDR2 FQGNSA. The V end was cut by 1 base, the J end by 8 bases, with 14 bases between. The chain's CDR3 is CASSLDHGYLGYTF. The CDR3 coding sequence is TGTGCCAGCAGCTTAGATCACGGTTATCTAGGCTACACCTTC.

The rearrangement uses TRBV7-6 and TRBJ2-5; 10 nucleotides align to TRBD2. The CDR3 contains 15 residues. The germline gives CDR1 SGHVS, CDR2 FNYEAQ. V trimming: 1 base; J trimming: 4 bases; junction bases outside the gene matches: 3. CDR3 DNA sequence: TGTGCCAGCAGCTTAGACAGACTAGCGGGAGAGACCCAGTACTTC. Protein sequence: CASSLDRLAGETQYF.

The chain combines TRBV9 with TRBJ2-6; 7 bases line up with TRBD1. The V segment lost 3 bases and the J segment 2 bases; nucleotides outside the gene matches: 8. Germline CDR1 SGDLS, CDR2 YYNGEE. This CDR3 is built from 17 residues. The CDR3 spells CASSANTQGAGANVLTF. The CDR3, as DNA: TGTGCCAGCAGCGCCAATACGCAGGGGGCTGGGGCCAACGTCCTGACTTTC.

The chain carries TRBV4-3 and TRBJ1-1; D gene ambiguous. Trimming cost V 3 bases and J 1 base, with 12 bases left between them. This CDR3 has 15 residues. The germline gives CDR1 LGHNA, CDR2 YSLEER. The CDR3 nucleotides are TGCGCCAGCAGCCAGTACAGTCCCCCGAACACTGAAGCTTTCTTT. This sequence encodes CASSQYSPPNTEAFF.

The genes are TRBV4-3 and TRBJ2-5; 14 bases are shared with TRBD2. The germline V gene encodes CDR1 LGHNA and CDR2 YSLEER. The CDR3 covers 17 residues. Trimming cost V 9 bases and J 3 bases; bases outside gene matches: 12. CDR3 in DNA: TGCGCCAGGGGGGGGACTAGCGGGGGACTTTACGAAGAGACCCAGTACTTC. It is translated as CARGGTSGGLYEETQYF.

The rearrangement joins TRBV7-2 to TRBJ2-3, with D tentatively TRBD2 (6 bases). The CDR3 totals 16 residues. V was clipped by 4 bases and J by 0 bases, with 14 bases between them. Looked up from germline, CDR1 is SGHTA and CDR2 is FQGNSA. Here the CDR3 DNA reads TGTGCCAGCAGCTCCGGGAGAACCACTAGCACAGATACGCAGTATTTT. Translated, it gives CASSSGRTTSTDTQYF.

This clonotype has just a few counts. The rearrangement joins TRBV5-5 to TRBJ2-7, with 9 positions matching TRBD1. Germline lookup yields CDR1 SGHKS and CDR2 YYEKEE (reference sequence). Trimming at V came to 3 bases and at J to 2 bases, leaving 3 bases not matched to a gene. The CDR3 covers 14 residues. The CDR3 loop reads CASSSQGAPYEQYF. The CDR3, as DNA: TGTGCCAGCAGCTCACAGGGGGCCCCCTACGAGCAGTACTTC.

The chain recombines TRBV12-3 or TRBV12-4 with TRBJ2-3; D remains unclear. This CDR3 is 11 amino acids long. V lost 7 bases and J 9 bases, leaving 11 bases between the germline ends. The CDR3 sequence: CASTNFGTQYF. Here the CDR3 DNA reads TGTGCCAGCACCAATTTCGGGACGCAGTATTTT.

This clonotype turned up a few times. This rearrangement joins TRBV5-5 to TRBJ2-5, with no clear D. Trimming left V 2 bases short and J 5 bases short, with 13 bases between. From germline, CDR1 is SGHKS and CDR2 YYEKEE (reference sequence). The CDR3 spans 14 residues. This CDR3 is CASSLDPLQETQYF. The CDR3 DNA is TGTGCCAGCAGCTTAGACCCCCTCCAGGAGACCCAGTACTTC. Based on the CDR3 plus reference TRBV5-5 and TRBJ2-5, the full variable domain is DAGVTQSPTHLIKTRGQQVTLRCSPISGHKSVSWYQQVLGQGPQFIFQYYEKEERGRGNFPDRFSARQFPNYSSELNVNALLLGDSALYLCASSLDPLQETQYFGPGTRLLVL.

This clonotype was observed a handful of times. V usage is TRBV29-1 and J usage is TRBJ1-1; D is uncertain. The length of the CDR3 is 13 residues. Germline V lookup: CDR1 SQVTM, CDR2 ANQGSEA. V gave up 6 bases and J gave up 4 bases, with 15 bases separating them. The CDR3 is CSVVREGGTEAFF. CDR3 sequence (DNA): TGCAGCGTGGTGCGGGAGGGAGGCACTGAAGCTTTCTTT.